Listed below are T cell receptor beta chains from one sample, sequenced in a study of cytomegalovirus exposure and HLA in healthy donors. Data came from immunoSEQ multiplex PCR; TCRdb stores just in-frame clones and leaves some out. Of nearly 110,000 clones in the sample, 70% to 80% were seen once. The material sequenced was PBMCs. These TCRs come from a man aged 18 to 30 in good health and CMV-seronegative. Both conserved end residues are part of each CDR3. Fields, in order: J gene, V gene, clone size, D gene, CDR3 DNA, CDR3 protein. A D gene is named only where the DNA matches it firmly. Clone sizes are given selectively: once, few, many, or a class where the clone is expanded.

J gene: TRBJ2-1
V gene: TRBV19
clone size: -
D gene: -
CDR3 DNA: TGTGCCAGTAGTATTGTACGGGGGGCAGGGGACAATGAGCAGTTCTTC
CDR3 protein: CASSIVRGAGDNEQFF

J gene: TRBJ2-7
V gene: TRBV11-1
clone size: -
D gene: -
CDR3 DNA: TGTGCCAGCAGCGCCCGGGACAACCGATACGAGCAGTACTTC
CDR3 protein: CASSARDNRYEQYF

J gene: TRBJ2-7
V gene: TRBV13
clone size: once
D gene: TRBD1
CDR3 DNA: TGTGCCAGCTCCCTAGGGACAGGGGGGCGCGAGCAGTACTTC
CDR3 protein: CASSLGTGGREQYF

J gene: TRBJ2-5
V gene: TRBV20-1
clone size: -
D gene: TRBD1
CDR3 DNA: TGCAGTGGGGACAGGGGAGAGACCCAGTACTTC
CDR3 protein: CSGDRGETQYF

J gene: TRBJ1-2
V gene: TRBV25-1
clone size: -
D gene: -
CDR3 DNA: TGTGCCAGCAGACAGTGGCAGGGGGGCTACACCTTC
CDR3 protein: CASRQWQGGYTF

J gene: TRBJ2-6
V gene: TRBV6-6
clone size: -
D gene: -
CDR3 DNA: TGTGCCAGCACCATCGGGGGACCTGGGGCCAACGTCCTGACTTTC
CDR3 protein: CASTIGGPGANVLTF

J gene: TRBJ1-2
V gene: TRBV29-1
clone size: -
D gene: -
CDR3 DNA: TGCAGCGTTGGCCCCTTACAGGGCTACTATGGCTACACCTTC
CDR3 protein: CSVGPLQGYYGYTF

J gene: TRBJ2-7
V gene: TRBV6-5
clone size: few
D gene: -
CDR3 DNA: TGTGCCAGCAGACCTACAGGGAAGGGCGAGCAGTACTTC
CDR3 protein: CASRPTGKGEQYF

J gene: TRBJ2-1
V gene: TRBV7-6
clone size: -
D gene: -
CDR3 DNA: TGTGCCAGCAGCTTAGCAGGGAGCTCCTACAATGAGCAGTTCTTC
CDR3 protein: CASSLAGSSYNEQFF

J gene: TRBJ2-3
V gene: TRBV6-5
clone size: -
D gene: TRBD1
CDR3 DNA: TGTGCCAGCCTGGCGAGGGGGCGTCGGGAAGATACGCAGTATTTT
CDR3 protein: CASLARGRREDTQYF

J gene: TRBJ2-6
V gene: TRBV9
clone size: -
D gene: TRBD1
CDR3 DNA: TGTGCCAGCTGGTCGGGACAGGGACCCTCTGGGGCCAACGTCCTGACTTTC
CDR3 protein: CASWSGQGPSGANVLTF

J gene: TRBJ2-3
V gene: TRBV11-2
clone size: -
D gene: TRBD2
CDR3 DNA: TGTGCCAGCAGCTTAGGAGCGGGGGTGAAAGATACGCAGTATTTT
CDR3 protein: CASSLGAGVKDTQYF

J gene: TRBJ1-2
V gene: TRBV10-3
clone size: -
D gene: TRBD1
CDR3 DNA: TGTGCCATCGGCGGGAACAGGGGGGTTATCTATGGCTACACCTTC
CDR3 protein: CAIGGNRGVIYGYTF

J gene: TRBJ2-2
V gene: TRBV10-3
clone size: -
D gene: -
CDR3 DNA: TGTGCCATCAGTAAGGCCTCAGGGAGGTCCGGGGAGCTGTTTTTT
CDR3 protein: CAISKASGRSGELFF

J gene: TRBJ1-2
V gene: TRBV2
clone size: -
D gene: -
CDR3 DNA: TGTGCCAGCAGCCTCCTACGGTTGGGGAGAGAAGGCTACACCTTC
CDR3 protein: CASSLLRLGREGYTF

J gene: TRBJ2-3
V gene: TRBV7-6
clone size: -
D gene: TRBD2
CDR3 DNA: TGTGCCAGCAGCTTAGGGATGACGGGGGGGATCCCAGATACGCAGTATTTT
CDR3 protein: CASSLGMTGGIPDTQYF

J gene: TRBJ1-1
V gene: TRBV4-2
clone size: few
D gene: -
CDR3 DNA: TGTGCCAGCAGCAGCCACGGGATGAACACTGAAGCTTTCTTT
CDR3 protein: CASSSHGMNTEAFF

J gene: TRBJ2-7
V gene: TRBV11-3
clone size: few
D gene: TRBD2
CDR3 DNA: TGTGCCAGCAGCGGCGGGGGAGGCGAGCAGTACTTC
CDR3 protein: CASSGGGGEQYF

J gene: TRBJ2-5
V gene: TRBV5-4
clone size: -
D gene: TRBD1
CDR3 DNA: TGTGCCAGCAGCTTGACAGGGGCTGAAGAGACCCAGTACTTC
CDR3 protein: CASSLTGAEETQYF

J gene: TRBJ2-7
V gene: TRBV2
clone size: -
D gene: TRBD1
CDR3 DNA: TGTGCCAGCTGGGACAGGGATTCCTACGAGCAGTACTTC
CDR3 protein: CASWDRDSYEQYF

J gene: TRBJ2-7
V gene: TRBV7-9
clone size: -
D gene: -
CDR3 DNA: TGTGCCAGCAGCCAGGACAGCTACGAGCAGTACTTC
CDR3 protein: CASSQDSYEQYF

J gene: TRBJ2-2
V gene: TRBV28
clone size: -
D gene: TRBD1
CDR3 DNA: TGTGCCAGCAGCCCAGGGGGACAGCTCACCGGGGAGCTGTTTTTT
CDR3 protein: CASSPGGQLTGELFF

J gene: TRBJ2-2
V gene: TRBV7-9
clone size: -
D gene: TRBD1
CDR3 DNA: TGTGCCAGCAGCTACAACAGGGGAGAGGGCACCGGGGAGCTGTTTTTT
CDR3 protein: CASSYNRGEGTGELFF

J gene: TRBJ1-5
V gene: TRBV19
clone size: -
D gene: TRBD1
CDR3 DNA: TGTGCCAGTAGTATAACCGGGACAGGGGGTTTCAATCAGCCCCAGCATTTT
CDR3 protein: CASSITGTGGFNQPQHF

J gene: TRBJ2-3
V gene: TRBV19
clone size: -
D gene: TRBD2
CDR3 DNA: TGTGCCAGCAAACCGGGACTAGTCCCTGATACGCAGTATTTT
CDR3 protein: CASKPGLVPDTQYF

J gene: TRBJ2-7
V gene: TRBV7-9
clone size: few
D gene: -
CDR3 DNA: TGTGCCAGCAGCTCACGACAGCTCCACGAGCAGTACTTC
CDR3 protein: CASSSRQLHEQYF

J gene: TRBJ2-7
V gene: TRBV6-5
clone size: few
D gene: -
CDR3 DNA: TGTGCCAGCAGGGTGCCCGGAGCTTACGAGCAGTACTTC
CDR3 protein: CASRVPGAYEQYF

J gene: TRBJ1-1
V gene: TRBV11-2
clone size: -
D gene: -
CDR3 DNA: TGTGCCAGCAGCTTACTGTGGGGAGGAGCTTCCACTGAAGCTTTCTTT
CDR3 protein: CASSLLWGGASTEAFF

J gene: TRBJ1-1
V gene: TRBV5-1
clone size: few
D gene: -
CDR3 DNA: TGCGCCAGCAGCGCAGGGTACACTGAAGCTTTCTTT
CDR3 protein: CASSAGYTEAFF

J gene: TRBJ2-3
V gene: TRBV6-5
clone size: -
D gene: -
CDR3 DNA: TGTGCCACAAATAGCGTGGGGGGTAGCGATACGCAGTATTTT
CDR3 protein: CATNSVGGSDTQYF

J gene: TRBJ2-1
V gene: TRBV6-4
clone size: -
D gene: TRBD2
CDR3 DNA: TGTGCCAGCAGTCCTAGCGGGGACTCCTACAATGAGCAGTTCTTC
CDR3 protein: CASSPSGDSYNEQFF

J gene: TRBJ2-7
V gene: TRBV9
clone size: once
D gene: -
CDR3 DNA: TGTGCCAGCAGCTTTCAGGGAGGCCACGAGCAGTACTTC
CDR3 protein: CASSFQGGHEQYF

J gene: TRBJ2-7
V gene: TRBV6-4
clone size: -
D gene: -
CDR3 DNA: TGTGCCAGCAGCCAAGCCGGGGGACCAACCTACGAGCAGTACTTC
CDR3 protein: CASSQAGGPTYEQYF

J gene: TRBJ2-5
V gene: TRBV6-4
clone size: -
D gene: -
CDR3 DNA: TGTGCCAGCAGTGACTCGAGCGGACAAGAGACCCAGTACTTC
CDR3 protein: CASSDSSGQETQYF

J gene: TRBJ2-2
V gene: TRBV4-2
clone size: -
D gene: -
CDR3 DNA: TGTGCCAGCAGCTTGCAGGTCAACCCCGGGGAGCTGTTTTTT
CDR3 protein: CASSLQVNPGELFF

J gene: TRBJ2-1
V gene: TRBV6-5
clone size: once
D gene: TRBD2
CDR3 DNA: TGTGCCAGCAATGGACTAGCGGGGGGATTTAATGAGCAGTTCTTC
CDR3 protein: CASNGLAGGFNEQFF

J gene: TRBJ2-2
V gene: TRBV5-1
clone size: -
D gene: -
CDR3 DNA: TGCGCCAGCAGCAGGGAGGTGGGGACTTCGGCCGTCGGGGAGCTGTTTTTT
CDR3 protein: CASSREVGTSAVGELFF

J gene: TRBJ1-2
V gene: TRBV5-6
clone size: few
D gene: -
CDR3 DNA: TGTGCCAGCAGCTTGGGGGGCGGAAGCGGCTACACCTTC
CDR3 protein: CASSLGGGSGYTF

J gene: TRBJ2-1
V gene: TRBV5-1
clone size: -
D gene: -
CDR3 DNA: TGCGCCAGCAGCTTGACGGACGGGGGTTATGAGCAGTTCTTC
CDR3 protein: CASSLTDGGYEQFF

J gene: TRBJ1-2
V gene: TRBV5-4
clone size: -
D gene: -
CDR3 DNA: TGTGCCAGCAGCTTGGATGCGGGCGGCTACACCTTC
CDR3 protein: CASSLDAGGYTF

J gene: TRBJ1-2
V gene: TRBV5-4
clone size: -
D gene: -
CDR3 DNA: TGTGCCAGCAGCTTGGTGTCGCGGCCCACTAACTATGGCTACACCTTC
CDR3 protein: CASSLVSRPTNYGYTF

J gene: TRBJ2-1
V gene: TRBV5-6
clone size: few
D gene: TRBD2
CDR3 DNA: TGTGCCAGCAGCTCAGGACTAGCGGGCTACAATGAGCAGTTCTTC
CDR3 protein: CASSSGLAGYNEQFF

J gene: TRBJ2-5
V gene: TRBV19
clone size: -
D gene: -
CDR3 DNA: TGTGCCAGTAGCCGGAGGGAGCAAAAAGAGACCCAGTACTTC
CDR3 protein: CASSRREQKETQYF

J gene: TRBJ1-6
V gene: TRBV19
clone size: -
D gene: -
CDR3 DNA: TGTGCCAGTAGTTCCAAACCGCCTGGACAATATAATTCACCCCTCCACTTT
CDR3 protein: CASSSKPPGQYNSPLHF